One sample yielded the 25 T cell receptor beta chains listed below, sequenced in a study of blood T cell repertoires in COVID-19. This table comes from immunoSEQ multiplex PCR, and its TCRdb copy is limited to in-frame clones, with some not included. The sample has some 53,000 clones; roughly 84% are singletons. Sequencing was done on a sample of peripheral blood. The receptor source for this set is a human donor with active COVID-19. The donor label of this sample is uncertain.

This chain connects TRBV14 to TRBJ2-1; perhaps TRBD2 as D (5 bases). Trimming cost V 1 base and J 7 bases, with 8 bases left between them. This CDR3 has 13 amino acids. In germline, CDR1 is SGHDN, CDR2 FVKESK. The CDR3 reads CASSQAWRNEQFF. DNA for the CDR3: TGTGCCAGCAGCCAAGCTTGGAGGAATGAGCAGTTCTTC.

The rearrangement joins TRBV7-3 to TRBJ2-7; 8 positions agree with TRBD1. Trimming cost V 3 bases and J 2 bases; bases outside gene matches: 0. Germline CDR1 SGHTA, CDR2 FQGTGA. The CDR3 length is 13 residues. This CDR3 is CASSLTGAYEQYF. CDR3 DNA: TGTGCCAGCAGCTTGACAGGGGCCTACGAGCAGTACTTC.

The chain joins TRBV19 to TRBJ2-1; D perhaps matches TRBD1 (7 bases). Germline V gene data show CDR1 as LNHDA and CDR2 as SQIVND (reference sequence). This CDR3 contains 13 residues. V gave up 5 bases and J gave up 6 bases, with 11 bases separating them. The CDR3 loop reads CASSFQGGNEQFF. The CDR3 coding sequence is TGTGCCAGTAGTTTCCAGGGGGGCAATGAGCAGTTCTTC.

V gene TRBV9 combines with J gene TRBJ2-3; 8 bases line up with TRBD1. V lost 4 bases and J lost 3; bases outside the gene matches: 10. The germline V gene has CDR1 SGDLS and CDR2 YYNGEE. The CDR3 consists of 16 residues. In DNA form, the CDR3 reads TGTGCCAGCAGCCGGGGGCACAGGACAGGGACAGATACGCAGTATTTT. Translated, it gives CASSRGHRTGTDTQYF.

V gene TRBV15 combines with J gene TRBJ2-7; possible D gene TRBD2, 6 bases. The V end lost 3 bases, the J end lost 1 base, and 16 bases lay between the germline ends. Per the germline V gene, CDR1 is LNHNV and CDR2 is YYDKDF (reference sequence). CDR3 length: 16 residues. The CDR3 loop is CATSSPRDSFSYEQYF. The CDR3 bases are TGTGCCACCAGCAGTCCCAGGGACTCCTTTTCCTACGAGCAGTACTTC. The full variable domain, rest sourced from reference TRBV15 and TRBJ2-7, is DAMVIQNPRYQVTQFGKPVTLSCSQTLNHNVMYWYQQKSSQAPKLLFHYYDKDFNNEADTPDNFQSRRPNTSFCFLDIRSPGLGDTAMYLCATSSPRDSFSYEQYFGPGTRLTVT.

The chain couples TRBV5-6 to TRBJ2-7, with D possibly matching TRBD1 (7 bases). The germline CDR1 and CDR2 sequences are SGHDT and YYEEEE. Trimming cost V 4 bases and J 5 bases, with 16 bases left between them. The CDR3 covers 14 residues. CDR3 amino acids: CASSRRGVPDEQYF. The CDR3 DNA is TGTGCCAGCAGCCGCAGGGGGGTCCCTGACGAGCAGTACTTC.

The chain links TRBV10-3 to TRBJ2-7; 9 bases agree with TRBD1. V gave up 5 bases and J gave up 3 bases; unmatched junction bases: 5. Germline V gives CDR1 ENHRY, CDR2 SYGVKD. The CDR3 extends over 14 amino acids. As DNA, the CDR3 is TGTGCCATCAGTCCCGGGACAGGGTACTACGAGCAGTACTTC. Its translation is CAISPGTGYYEQYF.

V gene TRBV5-5 combines with J gene TRBJ2-7; D is possibly TRBD2 (6 bases). Trimming took 0 bases from V and 1 from J, leaving 8 bases between them. This CDR3 has 14 residues. Germline loops: CDR1 SGHKS, CDR2 YYEKEE (reference sequence). CDR3 region: CASSLAGTSYEQYF. The CDR3 DNA reads as TGTGCCAGCAGCTTGGCGGGGACTTCCTACGAGCAGTACTTC.

The rearrangement links TRBV6-2 or TRBV6-3 to TRBJ2-7; no reliable D call. Deletions cut 0 bases from V and 2 bases from J, with 8 bases between. Germline CDR1 and CDR2: MNHEY and SVGEGT. The CDR3 sequence is 14 residues long. CDR3 DNA: TGTGCCAGCAGTTACTCGAACAGAGCCTACGAGCAGTACTTC. Translation: CASSYSNRAYEQYF.

This clone was counted once. The chain recombines TRBV6-2 or TRBV6-3 with TRBJ1-2, with no clear D. Trimming pared 0 bases from V and 4 bases from J, leaving 12 bases between. From germline, CDR1 is MNHEY and CDR2 SVGEGT. This CDR3 contains 15 residues. CDR3 loop: CASSYSGAGSYGYTF. In nucleotides, the CDR3 is TGTGCCAGCAGTTACTCGGGCGCGGGTAGCTATGGCTACACCTTC.

The CDR3 DNA reads as TGTGCCAGCAGTTCGTCAGGGTCCCCACCCCTCCACTTT. Encoded protein: CASSSSGSPPLHF. The chain joins TRBV12-3 or TRBV12-4 to TRBJ1-6; a weak D match, TRBD1 (5 bases). V shed 4 bases and J shed 11 bases, with 12 bases lying between them. This CDR3 contains 13 residues.

V usage is TRBV4-2 and J usage is TRBJ2-5; 8 bases fit TRBD2. The length of the CDR3 is 16 residues. Germline trimming cut 0 bases from V and 2 bases from J; bases unmatched to any gene: 5. Per the germline V gene, CDR1 is LGHNA and CDR2 is YNFKEQ. The DNA of the CDR3 is TGTGCCAGCAGCCAAGATCGAGCGGGGGAGCAAGAGACCCAGTACTTC. Protein sequence: CASSQDRAGEQETQYF.

J is TRBJ2-3 and V is TRBV19; 10 positions match TRBD2. The length of the CDR3 is 20 residues. V lost 1 base to trimming and J lost 5 bases; unmatched junction nucleotides: 18. Germline V gene lookup returns CDR1 LNHDA and CDR2 SQIVND (reference sequence). CDR3 nucleotides: TGTGCCAGTAGTATAGCAGGTATCCCGGGGGGACTAGCGCCCCGAGATACGCAGTATTTT. Amino acids: CASSIAGIPGGLAPRDTQYF.

V and J are TRBV4-3 and TRBJ1-3; D ambiguous. Germline assignment: CDR1 LGHNA and CDR2 YSLEER. The CDR3 has 13 amino acids. V was trimmed by 3 bases and J by 3 bases, leaving 6 bases between them. The DNA for the CDR3 is TGCGCCAGCAGCCATACTGATGGAAACACCATATATTTT. It yields the protein CASSHTDGNTIYF.

V and J are TRBV6-5 and TRBJ1-5; D is undetermined. Trimming pared 2 bases from V and 9 bases from J, leaving 8 bases between. Germline V gene data show CDR1 as MNHEY and CDR2 as SVGAGI. This CDR3 region has 12 residues. Written as DNA, the CDR3 is TGTGCCAGCAGTTACCAAGGCGGGCCCCAGCATTTT. It yields the protein CASSYQGGPQHF.

The chain links TRBV5-1 to TRBJ1-1, with 10 bases fitting TRBD1. The CDR3 contains 14 residues. Losses at the gene ends were 4 bases for V and 5 bases for J; bases not matched to a gene: 5. Germline assignment: CDR1 SGHRS and CDR2 YFSETQ. DNA of the CDR3: TGCGCCAGCAGCGCGGGACAGGGGAGGACTGAAGCTTTCTTT. Protein product: CASSAGQGRTEAFF.

The J gene is TRBJ2-7, the V gene TRBV7-2; 8 bases map to TRBD1. V trimming: 7 bases; J trimming: 2 bases; junction bases outside the gene matches: 13. The germline CDR1 and CDR2 sequences are SGHTA and FQGNSA. This CDR3 contains 16 residues. CDR3 residues: CASNPMGTGRAYEQYF. The CDR3 DNA follows: TGTGCCAGCAACCCGATGGGGACAGGTAGGGCCTACGAGCAGTACTTC.

The chain couples TRBV10-3 to TRBJ1-3; perhaps TRBD1 as D (6 bases). This CDR3 spans 13 amino acids. Germline loops: CDR1 ENHRY, CDR2 SYGVKD. Trimming shortened V by 6 bases and J by 6 bases, and 12 bases separated the two germline ends. DNA of the CDR3: TGTGCCATCAGCGAAGGGGGGGTAAACACCATATATTTT. This gives the protein CAISEGGVNTIYF.

The CDR3 sequence: CASSPPGTGPNGEQYF. CDR3 nucleotides: TGTGCCAGCTCACCTCCCGGGACAGGACCAAATGGCGAGCAGTACTTC. The chain carries TRBV18 and TRBJ2-7; 8 nucleotides line up with TRBD1. Germline-derived CDR1 and CDR2 are KGHSH and LQKENI. This CDR3 has 16 amino acids. The trim removed 3 bases at V and 6 bases at J, leaving 13 bases unmatched.

The chain uses TRBV18 and TRBJ1-1; 10 bases agree with TRBD1. The length of the CDR3 is 14 residues. V was pared by 3 bases and J by 8 bases, with 6 bases of the junction left unmatched. Germline V gene lookup returns CDR1 KGHSH and CDR2 LQKENI. The CDR3 DNA reads TGTGCCAGCTCACCTCGAAGGGGACAGGGGGAAGCTTTCTTT. This encodes CASSPRRGQGEAFF. The whole variable domain, filled in from reference TRBV18 and TRBJ1-1, reads NAGVMQNPRHLVRRRGQEARLRCSPMKGHSHVYWYRQLPEEGLKFMVYLQKENIIDESGMPKERFSAEFPKEGPSILRIQQVVRGDSAAYFCASSPRRGQGEAFFGQGTRLTVV.

The gene calls are TRBV28 and TRBJ1-3, with D unclear. The CDR3 extends over 12 amino acids. Looked up from germline, CDR1 is MDHEN and CDR2 is SYDVKM. Trimming cost V 3 bases and J 7 bases, with 7 bases left between them. The CDR3 region is CASSFSGNTIYF. The CDR3 DNA sequence: TGTGCCAGCAGTTTCAGCGGCAACACCATATATTTT.

The chain recombines TRBV3-1 (or the pseudogene TRBV3-2) with TRBJ1-1; no firm D call. This CDR3 contains 13 residues. Trimming removed 4 bases from V and 0 bases from J, with 6 bases in between. Germline V gives CDR1 LGHDT, CDR2 YNNKEL (reference sequence). CDR3 region: CASSRVLNTEAFF. In DNA form, the CDR3 reads TGTGCCAGCAGCCGCGTGTTGAACACTGAAGCTTTCTTT.

The chain uses TRBV5-6 and TRBJ2-5, with 9 bases identical to TRBD1. CDR1 and CDR2 from the germline V gene are SGHDT and YYEEEE. This CDR3 is 16 amino acids long. V trimming: 4 bases; J trimming: 4 bases; junction bases outside the gene matches: 11. The DNA for the CDR3 is TGTGCCAGCAGCCAAACCGGGACAGGGTCGGGAGAGACCCAGTACTTC. Translated, it gives CASSQTGTGSGETQYF.

The count of this clone is one. The chain combines TRBV5-5 with TRBJ2-2; no definite D call. The CDR3 has 13 residues. Germline CDR1 SGHKS, CDR2 YYEKEE (reference sequence). V was clipped by 4 bases and J by 7 bases, with 11 bases between them. The CDR3 protein is CASSLVSVGELFF. The DNA for the CDR3 is TGTGCCAGCAGCCTGGTGTCGGTCGGGGAGCTGTTTTTT. Together with reference TRBV5-5 and TRBJ2-2, the CDR3 gives the full variable domain: DAGVTQSPTHLIKTRGQQVTLRCSPISGHKSVSWYQQVLGQGPQFIFQYYEKEERGRGNFPDRFSARQFPNYSSELNVNALLLGDSALYLCASSLVSVGELFFGEGSRLTVL.

A few counts support this clone. The gene calls are TRBV4-1 and TRBJ1-4; D is possibly TRBD1 (5 bases). Germline V gene lookup returns CDR1 MGHRA and CDR2 YSYEKL. The CDR3 has 16 amino acids. Trimming pared 0 bases from V and 7 bases from J, leaving 15 bases between. For the CDR3, the DNA is TGCGCCAGCAGCCAAGAGGCTGTGGGGCTTTCTGAAAAACTGTTTTTT. This sequence encodes CASSQEAVGLSEKLFF.